Shown below are 16 T cell receptor beta chains from a single sample sequenced in a study of CD8+CD57+ T cells in acquired aplastic anemia. Genomic DNA constituted the template upon which TCR beta VDJ and CDR3 profiling was performed. Each CDR3 protein is one row after TCRdb ran MiXCR on the reads. The sample lists roughly 81,000 distinct CDR3 sequences, about 45% occurring once. Sample: sorted CD4+, CD8+, or CD8+CD57+ T cells (not recorded which) from PBMCs. These receptors came from a human donor in good health, serving as a control.

This clonotype has just a few counts. The chain links TRBV12-3 or TRBV12-4 to TRBJ2-1, with 13 bases aligning to TRBD2. Germline trimming cut 1 base from V and 7 bases from J; bases unmatched to any gene: 4. The CDR3 consists of 16 residues. CDR3 sequence reads: CASSLGTSGRGNEQFF. The CDR3 DNA reads as TGTGCCAGCAGTTTAGGGACTAGCGGGAGAGGTAATGAGCAGTTCTTC.

This clonotype was recorded at least ten times. The genes are TRBV20-1 and TRBJ2-1, with 11 bases that match TRBD2. CDR1 and CDR2 from the germline V gene are DFQATT and SNEGSKA (reference sequence). This CDR3 region has 16 residues. V lost 0 bases, J lost 5 bases, and 6 bases stayed unmatched. The CDR3 loop reads CSARDYGTSGNNEQFF. CDR3 in DNA: TGCAGTGCTAGAGATTATGGGACTAGCGGTAACAATGAGCAGTTCTTC.

The rearrangement joins TRBV25-1 to TRBJ2-4; D tentatively reads TRBD1 or TRBD2 (5 bases each). The CDR3 is 14 residues long. Germline V gives CDR1 MGHDK, CDR2 SYGVNS. The V and J ends lost 3 bases and 5 bases respectively, with 11 bases between them. CDR3 in DNA: TGTGCCAGCAGTGAGGGACGGCGACAAAACATTCAGTACTTC. Protein: CASSEGRRQNIQYF.

This clonotype has a count of ten or more. The chain is built from TRBV19 and TRBJ1-5; possibly TRBD1 for D (5 bases). Between the trimmed V and J ends, which lost 6 bases and 6 bases, there was a span of 15 bases. The germline CDR1 and CDR2 sequences are LNHDA and SQIVND (reference sequence). The CDR3 has 14 residues. In DNA, the CDR3 is TGTGCCAGTAGCCTCGGGACTTTCGGTCAGCCCCAGCATTTT. Protein product: CASSLGTFGQPQHF.

This chain uses TRBV10-3 with TRBJ2-7; D is perhaps TRBD1 (6 bases). Germline CDR1 reads ENHRY; CDR2 reads SYGVKD. The CDR3 consists of 12 residues. Deletions cut 11 bases from V and 5 bases from J, with 16 bases between. CDR3 sequence: CASKQGINEQYF. DNA of the CDR3: TGTGCCTCAAAGCAGGGGATCAACGAGCAGTACTTC.

The chain carries TRBV5-1 and TRBJ1-6; perhaps TRBD1 as D (5 bases). Germline lookup yields CDR1 SGHRS and CDR2 YFSETQ. The V and J ends lost 5 bases and 7 bases respectively, with 7 bases between them. The length of the CDR3 is 12 residues. Here the CDR3 reads CASRRDNSPLHF. In DNA form, the CDR3 reads TGCGCCAGCAGACGGGACAATTCACCCCTCCACTTT.

This clonotype was picked up many times. The chain links TRBV6-1 to TRBJ1-2, with D unclear. V was shortened by 3 bases and J by 8 bases, with 13 bases between the two germline ends. Per the germline V gene, CDR1 is MNHNS and CDR2 is SASEGT. There are 13 residues in the CDR3. The CDR3 coding sequence is TGTGCCAGCAGTGATGCAGATTTTGGGGGCTACACCTTC. Protein: CASSDADFGGYTF.

This clonotype was counted ten times or more. The CDR3 DNA reads TGTGCCAGCAGTGGGGTAGGGGACGAGCAGTACTTC. It specifies CASSGVGDEQYF. The J gene is TRBJ2-7, the V gene TRBV25-1, with D possibly TRBD1 on 5 matching bases. The ends were cut back, 4 bases at V and 5 bases at J, with 9 bases in the middle. Germline V gene sequence: CDR1 MGHDK, CDR2 SYGVNS. CDR3 size: 12 residues.

About this clonotype itself: A clone one base away is much larger, so this may be a read error. V and J are TRBV25-1 and TRBJ2-7; D is perhaps TRBD2 (5 bases). Germline CDR1 is MGHDK and CDR2 is SYGVNS. The CDR3 extends over 10 amino acids. The CDR3 protein is CVSGPYEQYF. CDR3 sequence (DNA): TGTGTCAGCGGACCGTACGAGCAGTACTTC.

This clonotype was found many times. The rearrangement uses TRBV10-1 and TRBJ2-1, with 9 positions matching TRBD2. The V and J ends lost 3 bases and 5 bases, in that order; junction bases with no gene match: 2. The CDR3 is 14 amino acids. Per germline, CDR1 WNHNN and CDR2 SYGVQD (reference sequence). The CDR3 region is CASSEGGRDNEQFF. The CDR3 nucleotides read TGCGCCAGCAGTGAAGGCGGGAGGGACAATGAGCAGTTCTTC.

This clonotype was seen at least ten times. The chain joins TRBV20-1 to TRBJ1-2; tentative D call: TRBD1 (6 bases). CDR1 and CDR2 from the germline V gene are DFQATT and SNEGSKA (reference sequence). V was trimmed by 1 base and J by 4 bases, leaving 16 bases between them. This CDR3 has 15 amino acids. The CDR3 protein is CSARGGTGSGYGYTF. The CDR3 nucleotides read TGCAGTGCTAGAGGAGGCACAGGGTCAGGCTATGGCTACACCTTC.

This clonotype has at least ten counts. The chain combines TRBV12-3 or TRBV12-4 with TRBJ2-3; TRBD1 might be the D (7 bases). The germline V and J ends were trimmed by 6 bases and 3 bases, with 13 bases remaining between them. The CDR3 sequence is 14 residues long. The CDR3 nucleotides are TGTGCCAGCAGAGCACAGGGGAGGACAGATACGCAGTATTTT. As protein: CASRAQGRTDTQYF.

This clonotype was seen repeatedly, ten times or more. V usage is TRBV5-1 and J usage is TRBJ1-1; a possible D gene is TRBD1 (5 bases). Trimming took off 4 bases at V and 8 bases at J, with 9 bases between the two ends. The CDR3 contains 11 residues. The germline V gene encodes CDR1 SGHRS and CDR2 YFSETQ. The CDR3 is CASSTGPEAFF. CDR3 in DNA: TGCGCCAGCAGCACAGGCCCGGAAGCTTTCTTT.

The genes are TRBV10-2 and TRBJ2-1, with 7 bases identical to TRBD1. V lost 7 bases and J lost 0; bases outside the gene matches: 6. The germline V gene has CDR1 WSHSY and CDR2 SAAADI. This CDR3 has 15 amino acids. In nucleotides, the CDR3 is TGCGCCAGCAACGCCGGGACAGTCTCCTACAATGAGCAGTTCTTC. Residues: CASNAGTVSYNEQFF.

The genes are TRBV19 and TRBJ2-3; TRBD2 might be the D (7 bases). Germline-derived CDR1 and CDR2 are LNHDA and SQIVND (reference sequence). This CDR3 spans 16 amino acids. The germline V and J ends were trimmed by 1 base and 4 bases, with 15 bases remaining between them. This chain's CDR3 is CASSIGGGARSDTQYF. CDR3 bases: TGTGCCAGTAGTATAGGAGGGGGGGCGAGGTCAGATACGCAGTATTTT.

Only a few counts were recorded for this clonotype. V gene TRBV5-4 combines with J gene TRBJ2-2, with TRBD1 identical over 8 bases. This CDR3 region has 14 residues. Germline V gene data show CDR1 as SGHNT and CDR2 as YYREEE (reference sequence). J gave up 8 bases and V 3 bases, and 6 bases lay outside the gene matches. The CDR3 is CASSSYGQGGELFF. CDR3 nucleotide sequence: TGTGCCAGCAGCTCCTACGGACAGGGTGGGGAGCTGTTTTTT.